A single sample gave rise to the 9 T cell receptor beta chains below, sequenced in a study of blood T cell repertoires in COVID-19. Generated by immunoSEQ multiplex PCR, the TCRdb table keeps only in-frame clones and is missing some. Of 250,000 to 300,000 clones listed, 88% are singletons. Sequenced input: PBMCs or T cells enriched from blood (not recorded which). Receptors were obtained from a woman aged 55-70 years in a cohort exposed to, infected with or recovered from COVID-19 (not recorded which).

The J gene is TRBJ1-1, the V gene TRBV11-2; possibly TRBD1 for D (6 bases). The V gene's germline CDR1 is SGHAT and CDR2 FQNNGV. The CDR3 runs 16 residues. Trimming cost V 3 bases and J 2 bases, with 16 bases left between them. The CDR3 bases are TGTGCCAGCAGCTTGGATCCAAGACAGGTCAACACTGAAGCTTTCTTT. This translates into CASSLDPRQVNTEAFF.

This chain uses TRBV7-2 with TRBJ1-5; TRBD1 aligns across 9 bases. This CDR3 has 15 residues. The germline V gene encodes CDR1 SGHTA and CDR2 FQGNSA. V was clipped by 5 bases and J by 4 bases; unmatched bases: 6. The CDR3 DNA reads as TGTGCCAGCAGCATCGGACAGGGGCTAAATCAGCCCCAGCATTTT. Its translation: CASSIGQGLNQPQHF.

The rearrangement joins TRBV7-8 to TRBJ2-7, with TRBD2 matching 7 bases. CDR3 length: 14 residues. Unmatched junction bases numbered 7, after V lost 4 bases and J lost 4 bases. The germline gives CDR1 SGHVS, CDR2 FQNEAQ. CDR3 in amino acids: CASSSWGSGYEQYF. The CDR3 region has the DNA TGTGCCAGCAGCTCCTGGGGTAGCGGGTACGAGCAGTACTTC. Using reference TRBV7-8 and TRBJ2-7 for the parts outside the CDR3, the full variable domain is GAGVSQSPRYKVAKRGQDVALRCDPISGHVSLFWYQQALGQGPEFLTYFQNEAQLDKSGLPSDRFFAERPEGSVSTLKIQRTQQEDSAVYLCASSSWGSGYEQYFGPGTRLTVT.

The CDR3 region is CASSEFRLAGVGYQETQYF. CDR3 in DNA: TGTGCCAGCAGTGAATTCCGACTAGCGGGGGTGGGGTACCAAGAGACCCAGTACTTC. This chain connects TRBV2 to TRBJ2-5; 12 positions agree with TRBD2. The germline gives CDR1 SNHLY, CDR2 FYNNEI. J lost 0 bases, V lost 2 bases, and 10 bases had no gene match. The CDR3 runs 19 residues.

The chain combines TRBV7-9 with TRBJ1-6; TRBD1 agrees at 9 bases. CDR3 size: 16 residues. The germline V gene has CDR1 SEHNR and CDR2 FQNEAQ (reference sequence). The junction had 4 bases not matched to a gene; V was cut back by 1 base and J by 6 bases. The CDR3 bases are TGTGCCAGCAGCTTAGTGGGACAGGGTAGTAATTCACCCCTCCACTTT. It specifies CASSLVGQGSNSPLHF.

The V and J genes are TRBV12-3 or TRBV12-4 and TRBJ2-2; no clear D gene. This CDR3 spans 13 amino acids. V gave up 2 bases and J gave up 6 bases, with 7 bases separating them. The DNA for the CDR3 is TGTGCCAGCAGTTTAAAAGGAGCCGGGGAGCTGTTTTTT. Its protein is CASSLKGAGELFF.

V and J are TRBV5-6 and TRBJ1-6; weak D call: TRBD1 (5 bases). Trimming shortened V by 1 base and J by 7 bases, and 18 bases separated the two germline ends. The CDR3 covers 17 residues. Germline assignment: CDR1 SGHDT and CDR2 YYEEEE. The CDR3 spells CASSLRGSGTRNSPLHF. CDR3 DNA: TGTGCCAGCAGCTTGAGGGGTTCGGGGACTAGGAATTCACCCCTCCACTTT.

The chain has TRBV5-1 and TRBJ1-1; D is ambiguous. Per germline, CDR1 SGHRS and CDR2 YFSETQ. The ends were cut back, 6 bases at V and 1 base at J, with 10 bases in the middle. This CDR3 contains 13 residues. Here the CDR3 reads CASKAGANTEAFF. For the CDR3, the DNA is TGCGCCAGCAAGGCGGGAGCGAACACTGAAGCTTTCTTT.

The genes are TRBV11-2 and TRBJ2-1; TRBD2 agrees at 8 bases. The CDR3 spans 15 residues. Germline V lookup: CDR1 SGHAT, CDR2 FQNNGV. Unmatched junction bases numbered 1, after V lost 1 base and J lost 2 bases. The CDR3 is CASSLAAGAYNEQFF. DNA of the CDR3: TGTGCCAGCAGCTTAGCAGCGGGAGCCTACAATGAGCAGTTCTTC.